This passage covers 10 T cell receptor beta chains from one sample sequenced in a study of response to subunit inactivated influenza vaccine. TCRdb independently ran MiXCR on the RT-PCR reads; one entry per CDR3 protein. The repertoire has roughly 760,000 distinct CDR3 sequences, around 21% of them found once; the top ten carry 10%. Specimen: PBMCs from blood, collected 4 to 6 days after vaccination. These receptors originate from a man aged 45-65 years who received an inactivated influenza vaccine.

This clonotype was counted at least ten times. The chain carries TRBV29-1 and TRBJ2-3, with 11 bases fitting TRBD1. The CDR3 extends over 14 amino acids. CDR1 SQVTM and CDR2 ANQGSEA come from the germline V gene. After removal of 6 bases from V and 1 base from J, the junction contained 3 bases not matched to a gene. The CDR3 coding sequence is TGCAGCGTCCGGACAGGGGGCGGCACAGATACGCAGTATTTT. It specifies CSVRTGGGTDTQYF.

The chain combines TRBV11-3 with TRBJ2-1, with 7 bases matching TRBD2. This CDR3 is 17 amino acids long. Germline assignment: CDR1 SGHNT and CDR2 YENEEA. The junction had 10 bases not matched to a gene; V was cut back by 5 bases and J by 0 bases. CDR3 amino acids: CASSALTGTNSYNEQFF. The CDR3 DNA sequence: TGTGCCAGCAGCGCCCTGACCGGGACTAACTCCTACAATGAGCAGTTCTTC.

The V call is TRBV6-1, the J call TRBJ1-2, with TRBD1 identical over 7 bases. CDR3 length: 13 amino acids. Trimming removed 5 bases from V and 4 bases from J; junction bases left unmatched: 4. CDR1 and CDR2 (germline): MNHNS, SASEGT. Here the CDR3 reads CASSPDRIYGYTF. Here the CDR3 DNA reads TGTGCCAGCAGTCCGGACAGGATCTATGGCTACACCTTC.

The rearrangement uses TRBV29-1 and TRBJ2-7, with TRBD1 identical over 9 bases. The CDR3 is made up of 14 amino acids. Germline V gene lookup returns CDR1 SQVTM and CDR2 ANQGSEA. The junction had 11 bases not matched to a gene; V was cut back by 5 bases and J by 6 bases. CDR3 DNA sequence: TGCAGCGTTCGACTGGGGACAGGGCCCGTCGAGCAGTACTTC. This translates into CSVRLGTGPVEQYF.

This clonotype was counted only a few times. The chain has TRBV5-8 and TRBJ2-7, with D possibly matching TRBD1 (5 bases). CDR3 length: 14 residues. Trimming removed 4 bases at V and 2 bases at J, with 13 bases between. Per germline, CDR1 SGHTS and CDR2 YDEGEE. The CDR3 DNA sequence: TGTGCCAGCAGCCAGGACACAAGACCCTACGAGCAGTACTTC. Translating it yields CASSQDTRPYEQYF. The variable domain in full, completed from reference TRBV5-8 and TRBJ2-7, reads EAGVTQSPTHLIKTRGQQATLRCSPISGHTSVYWYQQALGLGLQFLLWYDEGEERNRGNFPPRFSGRQFPNYSSELNVNALELEDSALYLCASSQDTRPYEQYFGPGTRLTVT.

The chain has TRBV29-1 and TRBJ2-7; perhaps TRBD2 as D (5 bases). This CDR3 is built from 12 residues. Germline loops: CDR1 SQVTM, CDR2 ANQGSEA. V dropped 4 bases and J dropped 3 bases, with 10 bases sitting between them. The DNA for the CDR3 is TGCAGCGTTGGTCCAGGACTCTACGAGCAGTACTTC. It translates to CSVGPGLYEQYF.

This clonotype was detected many times. J is TRBJ1-6 and V is TRBV6-5, with D unclear. The V end was cut by 2 bases, the J end by 9 bases, with 11 bases between. This CDR3 spans 14 amino acids. Germline CDR1 reads MNHEY; CDR2 reads SVGAGI. The CDR3 loop is CASSYTQSSSPLHF. DNA of the CDR3: TGTGCCAGCAGTTACACACAGTCGTCTTCACCCCTCCACTTT.

The genes are TRBV20-1 and TRBJ2-7, with D possibly matching TRBD1 (6 bases). This CDR3 is 12 amino acids long. Germline lookup yields CDR1 DFQATT and CDR2 SNEGSKA (reference sequence). Between the trimmed V and J ends, which lost 7 bases and 8 bases, there was a span of 18 bases. The CDR3 nucleotides read TGCAGTGTAACCCACAGGGAATCAAAGCAGTACTTC. It specifies CSVTHRESKQYF.

The chain carries TRBV2 and TRBJ2-6; 7 bases map to TRBD1. CDR1 and CDR2 from the germline V gene are SNHLY and FYNNEI. The CDR3 loop spans 18 amino acids. V gave up 5 bases and J gave up 0 bases; unmatched junction bases: 10. CDR3 in amino acids: CASSPMTGRSSGANVLTF. CDR3 DNA sequence: TGTGCCAGCAGTCCTATGACAGGGCGTAGCTCTGGGGCCAACGTCCTGACTTTC.

The J gene is TRBJ2-7, the V gene TRBV10-1; 9 bases map to TRBD2. This CDR3 is 15 amino acids long. V lost 5 bases to trimming and J lost 6 bases; unmatched junction nucleotides: 11. Germline CDR1 and CDR2: WNHNN and SYGVQD (reference sequence). This chain's CDR3 is CASSFTRTSESEQYF. CDR3 in DNA: TGCGCCAGCAGTTTTACTCGGACTAGCGAAAGCGAGCAGTACTTC.